This record concerns one T cell receptor (beta chain) sequence. These data come from a study of blood T cell repertoires in COVID-19. Study-wide context: Two negative PCRs, clearance, or symptom resolution had been documented for recovered Cohort 3 donors. COVID-19 samples, acute and convalescent, were from the United States, Italy and Spain.

CDR3 length: 17 amino acids. Germline CDR1 reads SGHRS; CDR2 reads YFSETQ. The V gene lost 3 bases and the J gene lost 1 base, with 17 bases spanning the gap. Assay: immunoSEQ multiplex PCR; the TCRdb copy retains only in-frame clones and omits some. The table includes approximately 240,000 clones, 85% to 90% detected once. The age range of participants was about 18 to 100 years, with residence in about two dozen US areas. Participant-reported clinical history was the basis for cohort assignment. The sequence was obtained from a woman aged 50 to 60 in a cohort exposed to, infected with or recovered from COVID-19 (not recorded which). Sequenced material: PBMCs or T cells enriched from blood (not recorded which). V is TRBV5-1 and J is TRBJ1-5; D possibly corresponds to TRBD1 (6 bases). Written as DNA, the CDR3 is TGCGCCAGCAGCTCCTTGACAGGCCCAGGGAGCAATCAGCCCCAGCATTTT. Translating gives CASSSLTGPGSNQPQHF.